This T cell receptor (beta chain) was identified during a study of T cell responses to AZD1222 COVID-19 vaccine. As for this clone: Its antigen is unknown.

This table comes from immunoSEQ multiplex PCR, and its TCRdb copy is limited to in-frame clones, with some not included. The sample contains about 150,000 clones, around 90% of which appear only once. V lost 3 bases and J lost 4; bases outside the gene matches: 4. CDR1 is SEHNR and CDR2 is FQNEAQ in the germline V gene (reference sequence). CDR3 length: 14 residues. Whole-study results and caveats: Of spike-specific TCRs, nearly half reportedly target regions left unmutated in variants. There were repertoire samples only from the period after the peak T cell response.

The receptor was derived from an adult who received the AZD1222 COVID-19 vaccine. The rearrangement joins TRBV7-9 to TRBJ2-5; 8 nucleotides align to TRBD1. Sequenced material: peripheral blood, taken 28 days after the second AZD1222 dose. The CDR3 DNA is TGTGCCAGCAGCTTTCGGACAGGGCGAGAGACCCAGTACTTC. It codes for CASSFRTGRETQYF.